Below, one T cell receptor (beta chain) is given with its context. Method: immunoSEQ multiplex PCR; TCRdb's copy keeps in-frame clones and lacks some. The sample includes 80,000 to 95,000 clones, over 75% seen only once; the top ten take roughly 4.8%. This CDR3 is built from 15 residues. Germline trimming cut 0 bases from V and 7 bases from J; bases unmatched to any gene: 3. The germline V gene has CDR1 LNHNV and CDR2 YYDKDF (reference sequence). The sample comes from a study of T cell responses to AZD1222 COVID-19 vaccine. The chain carries TRBV15 and TRBJ1-1; TRBD1 matches 12 bases. The sample in question was peripheral blood, obtained on day 0 of MenACWY control vaccination. This clonotype originated in an adult in good health. The CDR3 bases are TGTGCCACCAGCAGAGATGGGACAGGGGGCGGTGAAGCTTTCTTT. It yields the protein CATSRDGTGGGEAFF.